This TCR beta chain was observed in a study of T cell responses to AZD1222 COVID-19 vaccine. Study-wide points: Repertoire sampling was restricted to post-peak T cell response timepoints. Of spike-specific TCRs, nearly half reportedly target regions left unmutated in variants. Baseline testing showed seropositivity in only six AZD1222 recipients.

A remark on this clone: Its antigen is unidentified.

TCRdb keeps only in-frame clones here, not all; method: immunoSEQ multiplex PCR. Of about 120,000 clones in the sample, 80% to 90% were seen once. The sample consisted of peripheral blood, taken on day 0 of MenACWY control vaccination. This TCR was sampled from an adult in good health.

In DNA form, the CDR3 reads TGTGCCAGCAGCGGACGAGCCGGGACAGCTAATGAAAAACTGTTTTTT. Its translation is CASSGRAGTANEKLFF. This chain uses TRBV11-2 with TRBJ1-4, with TRBD1 matching 7 bases. Germline CDR1 and CDR2: SGHAT and FQNNGV. J was trimmed by 3 bases and V by 5 bases; bases with no gene match: 9. The CDR3 consists of 16 residues.